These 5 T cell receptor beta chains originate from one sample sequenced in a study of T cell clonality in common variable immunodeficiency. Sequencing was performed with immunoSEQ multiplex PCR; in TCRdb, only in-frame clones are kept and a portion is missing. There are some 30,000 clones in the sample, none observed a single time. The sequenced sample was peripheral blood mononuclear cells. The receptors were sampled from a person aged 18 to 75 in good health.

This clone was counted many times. The CDR3 region is CASSEVGDTYEQYF. CDR3 DNA (partial): TGTGCCAGCAGTGAAGTGGGCGATACCTACGAG. The rearrangement uses TRBV6-1 and TRBJ2-7; no clear D gene. The missing CDR3 end, 3 residues past where the read stops, is filled in from the germline J gene. CDR3 size: 14 residues. The V and J ends lost 1 base and 2 bases respectively, with 9 bases between them. Germline lookup yields CDR1 MNHNS and CDR2 SASEGT.

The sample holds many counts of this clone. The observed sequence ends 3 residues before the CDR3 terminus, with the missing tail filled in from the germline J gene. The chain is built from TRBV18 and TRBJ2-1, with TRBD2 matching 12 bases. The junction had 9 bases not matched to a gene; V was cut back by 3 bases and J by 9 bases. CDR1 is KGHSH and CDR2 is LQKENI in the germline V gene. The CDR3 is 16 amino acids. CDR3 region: CASSPPGLAGSGEQFF. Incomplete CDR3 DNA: TGTGCCAGCTCACCGCCCGGACTAGCGGGAAGTGGTGAG.

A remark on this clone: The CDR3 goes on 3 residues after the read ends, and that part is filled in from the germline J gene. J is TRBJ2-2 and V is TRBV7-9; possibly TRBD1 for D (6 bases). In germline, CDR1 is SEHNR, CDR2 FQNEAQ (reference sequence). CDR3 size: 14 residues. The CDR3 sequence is CASRETGMNSPLFF. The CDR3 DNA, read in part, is TGTGCCAGCAGAGAAACAGGGATGAATTCACCG.

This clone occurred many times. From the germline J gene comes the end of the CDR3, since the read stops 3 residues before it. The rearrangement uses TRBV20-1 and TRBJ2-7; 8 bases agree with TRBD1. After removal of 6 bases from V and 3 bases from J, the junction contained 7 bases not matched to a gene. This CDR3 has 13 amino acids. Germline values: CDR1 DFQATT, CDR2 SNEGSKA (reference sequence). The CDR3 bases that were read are TGCAGTGCAAGCTCCACAGGGGGCTACGAG. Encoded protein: CSASSTGGYE. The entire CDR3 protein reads CSASSTGGYEQYF.

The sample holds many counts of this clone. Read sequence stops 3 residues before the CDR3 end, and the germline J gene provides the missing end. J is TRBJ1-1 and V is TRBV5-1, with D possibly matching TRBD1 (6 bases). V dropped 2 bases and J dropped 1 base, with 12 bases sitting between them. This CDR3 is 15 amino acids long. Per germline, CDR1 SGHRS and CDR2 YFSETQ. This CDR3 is CASSLMEQGNTEAFF. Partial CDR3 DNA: TGCGCCAGCAGCTTAATGGAACAGGGGAACACTGAA. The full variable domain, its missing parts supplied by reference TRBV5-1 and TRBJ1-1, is KAGVTQTPRYLIKTRGQQVTLSCSPISGHRSVSWYQQTPGQGLQFLFEYFSETQRNKGNFPGRFSGRQFSNSRSEMNVSTLELGDSALYLCASSLMEQGNTEAFFGQGTRLTVV.